The sequence of this T cell receptor (beta chain) was determined in a study of cytomegalovirus exposure and HLA in healthy donors. Repertoires were generated with immunoSEQ multiplex PCR, while TCRdb's copy carries only in-frame clones and drops some. This repertoire shows 190,000 or so clones, around 82% found once; its top ten account for 2.5% to 3%. Turning to this clone: Its target is unknown.

Notes on the study in general: Rare TCR sequences predominated, though certain public TCRs were found in many donors. Some TCR beta chains (roughly 150 of them) were listed as cytomegalovirus-associated.

Among the roughly 110 subjects of the validation cohort, separate from the approximately 670-subject first cohort, were the donors. The sequence derives from a woman under 30 in good health and CMV-seropositive. Sequenced material: PBMCs.

The CDR3 here is CASSTLRQFKYTEAFF. DNA for the CDR3: TGTGCCAGCAGCACCTTAAGACAGTTTAAGTACACTGAAGCTTTCTTT. The chain couples TRBV21-1 to TRBJ1-1; no DNA check was done on the table's D call, TRBD1. TRBV21-1 is a recognized pseudogene. The CDR3 runs 16 residues.